A selection of T cell receptor beta chains follows, all from one sample in a study of blood T cell repertoires in COVID-19. Produced via immunoSEQ multiplex PCR; TCRdb's table is partial and in-frame only. Among approximately 100,000 clones listed, roughly 88% were seen once. Source material: peripheral blood. Receptor source: a human donor in a cohort sampled during active COVID-19. Each CDR3 is given with its conserved first and last residue. A D gene is named only where the DNA matches it firmly.

d_call v_call cdr3_aa
TRBD2 TRBV28 CASSPWTSGDNEQFF
TRBD1 TRBV28 CASRRQGPNYGYTF
TRBD1 TRBV5-1 CASGRQGGNTEAFF
NA TRBV3-1/TRBV3-2 CASSRGTSTRTEAFF
TRBD1 TRBV28 CASSHSDRVILFTDTQYF
TRBD2 TRBV4-1 CASSQEPHSGTDYEQYF
TRBD1 TRBV9 CASGTGAQETQYF
TRBD1 TRBV3-1/TRBV3-2 CASSHKTGQPGYTF
NA TRBV5-6 CAMSRGRGTGIQETQYF
NA TRBV5-6 CASSLVVGGLFGQETQYF
TRBD2 TRBV6-5 CASSPGGGYEQYF
NA TRBV25-1 CASSREGEKLFF
NA TRBV9 CASSPWGEYEQYF
TRBD1 TRBV7-3 CASSLFAQGAATGELFF
NA TRBV19 CASSIGGWDEQYF
NA TRBV7-9 CASSLSQGSGQPQHF
NA TRBV30 CAWSVVPQGGAQYF
TRBD2 TRBV6-1 CASSAPGLPGVGTDTQYF
NA TRBV19 CASRLANYGYTF
NA TRBV18 CASSPEGHPQHF
TRBD2 TRBV7-2 CASSLDHSAGTGTGELFF
NA TRBV28 CASSPRTPQAF
TRBD1 TRBV6-6 CASRLGGAEGKLFF
TRBD1 TRBV7-2 CASSLGRGTGGSPLHF
NA TRBV5-1 CASRMTSNAYEQYF
NA TRBV5-4 CASSPPGALSAYNEQFF
NA TRBV11-2 CASSPGARGSPKETQYF
NA TRBV4-1 CASSYRVSGTQYF
TRBD1 TRBV25-1 CASSEPGQGTDTQYF
TRBD1 TRBV7-3 CASSLMTGQGADTQYF
TRBD1 TRBV10-3 CAISEAGQVGNEQFF
TRBD1 TRBV5-6 CASSRDRGVNQPQHF
TRBD2 TRBV5-1 CASSLASTSTEQFF
NA TRBV11-1 CASSPGSSPLHF
NA TRBV30 CAWSAGNQETQYF
TRBD1 TRBV4-3 CASSQDRSRTGFGGYTF
NA TRBV5-1 CASSSGDTKRTKQFF
NA TRBV10-3 CAISEGRGNEKLFF
NA TRBV7-8 CASSITGTHEANYGYTF
NA TRBV4-3 CASRAGANTEAFF
NA TRBV7-9 CASSPRVDTQYF
TRBD2 TRBV28 CASSSPGLAYNEQFF
TRBD2 TRBV6-2/TRBV6-3 CASSSGLVFNEQFF
NA TRBV12-5 CASALGGRNTEAFF
TRBD2 TRBV30 CAWRASGAATQYF